Sequencing of this TCR beta chain was carried out in a study of T cells in Graves' hyperthyroidism and ophthalmopathy. Study summary: Once the initial diagnosis was made, peripheral blood was obtained before any treatment. Overall study results and limits: By a 13 V-J model, ophthalmopathy was set apart from stable hyperthyroidism.

This clonotype was counted many times. Its antigen is still unknown. Germline V gene data show CDR1 as SEHNR and CDR2 as FQNEAQ (reference sequence). The CDR3 sequence is 14 residues long. Trimming removed 3 bases at V and 4 bases at J, with 9 bases between. Researchers amplified the TCR beta CDR3 regions from RNA transcripts. The primer set for the first-round RT-PCR of the TCR CDR3 was HTBI. TCRdb reanalysed the multiplex PCR reads using MiXCR and keeps one entry per CDR3 protein. The sample holds 750,000 to 950,000 distinct CDR3 sequences, roughly 37% seen once. The clonotype was recovered from a man younger than 35 with Graves' hyperthyroidism. Sequences were obtained from blood. V gene TRBV7-9 combines with J gene TRBJ2-2; D might be TRBD2 (5 bases). This CDR3 is CASSFTGSTGELFF. In DNA form, the CDR3 reads TGTGCCAGCAGCTTTACTGGGAGCACCGGGGAGCTGTTTTTT.